These 17 T cell receptor beta chains were all obtained from the same sample, sequenced in a study of cytotoxic CD8 clonotypes in ibrutinib-treated CLL. This table comes from immunoSEQ multiplex PCR, and its TCRdb copy is limited to in-frame clones, with some not included. This table has some 310,000 clones, more than 65% appearing once. The sample in question was PBMCs, obtained before ibrutinib treatment. All receptors derive from a human donor with chronic lymphocytic leukemia.

The chain combines TRBV7-2 with TRBJ2-7; 7 nucleotides align to TRBD1. The trim removed 1 base at V and 3 bases at J, leaving 3 bases unmatched. The germline gives CDR1 SGHTA, CDR2 FQGNSA. CDR3 length: 14 amino acids. In DNA, the CDR3 is TGTGCCAGCAGCTTAGTAAGGACAGGCTACGAGCAGTACTTC. It is translated as CASSLVRTGYEQYF.

The chain recombines TRBV6-5 with TRBJ2-3; a possible D gene is TRBD2 (5 bases). This CDR3 is 14 amino acids long. Germline-derived CDR1 and CDR2 are MNHEY and SVGAGI. V gave up 6 bases and J gave up 2 bases, with 12 bases separating them. Written as DNA, the CDR3 is TGTGCCAGCAGCCCCCTAGCTCCCACAGATACGCAGTATTTT. It specifies CASSPLAPTDTQYF.

This sequence joins TRBV6-5 and TRBJ2-5, with 10 bases identical to TRBD2. CDR3 length: 15 amino acids. Unmatched junction bases numbered 4, after V lost 2 bases and J lost 4 bases. The germline CDR1 and CDR2 sequences are MNHEY and SVGAGI. The CDR3 reads CASSYPAGGRETQYF. The CDR3 DNA is TGTGCCAGCAGTTACCCAGCGGGAGGGCGAGAGACCCAGTACTTC.

This rearrangement joins TRBV25-1 to TRBJ2-4; 9 bases map to TRBD1. This CDR3 comprises 14 residues. Per the germline V gene, CDR1 is MGHDK and CDR2 is SYGVNS. The ends lost 8 bases at V and 7 bases at J; junction bases unmatched: 9. The CDR3 here is CASAGQGKGNIQYF. The CDR3 coding sequence is TGTGCCAGCGCGGGACAGGGCAAGGGGAACATTCAGTACTTC.

This clone appeared a few times. The V gene is TRBV18, the J gene TRBJ2-1; 10 bases fit TRBD2. Germline assignment: CDR1 KGHSH and CDR2 LQKENI. The CDR3 length is 17 residues. V shed 4 bases and J 6 bases; nucleotides not matched to a gene: 12. CDR3 sequence: CASSLPVGSGRANEQFF. The CDR3 DNA is TGTGCCAGCTCACTCCCCGTAGGCAGCGGGAGGGCCAATGAGCAGTTCTTC.

The chain recombines TRBV18 with TRBJ2-1; 7 bases fit TRBD2. J gave up 2 bases and V 5 bases, and 12 bases lay outside the gene matches. CDR1 and CDR2 (germline): KGHSH, LQKENI. The CDR3 extends over 17 amino acids. The CDR3 is CASSSSGEGGPYNEQFF. DNA for the CDR3: TGTGCCAGCTCATCCTCGGGAGAGGGAGGGCCCTACAATGAGCAGTTCTTC. Full variable domain (missing parts from reference TRBV18 and TRBJ2-1): NAGVMQNPRHLVRRRGQEARLRCSPMKGHSHVYWYRQLPEEGLKFMVYLQKENIIDESGMPKERFSAEFPKEGPSILRIQQVVRGDSAAYFCASSSSGEGGPYNEQFFGPGTRLTVL.

The table lists this clone with a count of one. V gene TRBV10-3 combines with J gene TRBJ2-1; maybe TRBD1 (5 bases). CDR1 and CDR2 (germline): ENHRY, SYGVKD. V was pared by 2 bases and J by 6 bases, with 11 bases between. The CDR3 covers 14 residues. CDR3 DNA sequence: TGTGCCATCAGTGAGGTGGGGCCAGGCAATGAGCAGTTCTTC. Translated: CAISEVGPGNEQFF.

V gene TRBV30 combines with J gene TRBJ2-5; D remains unclear. The germline CDR1 and CDR2 sequences are GTSNPN and SVGIG (reference sequence). The V end lost 0 bases, the J end lost 5 bases, and 13 bases lay between the germline ends. There are 14 residues in the CDR3. CDR3 amino acids: CAWSVSWVFETQYF. In DNA, the CDR3 is TGTGCCTGGAGTGTTTCGTGGGTTTTTGAGACCCAGTACTTC.

This clone was detected a few times. J is TRBJ2-7 and V is TRBV7-2; D unresolved. V lost 4 bases and J 1 base, leaving 14 bases between the germline ends. This CDR3 has 15 residues. Per germline, CDR1 SGHTA and CDR2 FQGNSA. CDR3 sequence: CASSSYRSYSYEQYF. The CDR3 DNA sequence: TGTGCCAGCAGCTCCTACAGAAGTTATTCCTACGAGCAGTACTTC.

This chain uses TRBV4-3 with TRBJ2-3, with 12 nucleotides matching TRBD2. V trimming: 6 bases; J trimming: 1 base; junction bases outside the gene matches: 11. The CDR3 is made up of 18 amino acids. Germline CDR1 and CDR2: LGHNA and YSLEER. Here the CDR3 DNA reads TGCGCCAGCAGTACAGCCGTGCGGACTAGCGGGGGCACAGATACGCAGTATTTT. As protein: CASSTAVRTSGGTDTQYF.

The V and J genes are TRBV28 and TRBJ2-3, with 8 bases that match TRBD1. Per the germline V gene, CDR1 is MDHEN and CDR2 is SYDVKM. This CDR3 has 14 amino acids. V was pared by 6 bases and J by 6 bases, with 8 bases of the junction left unmatched. In DNA, the CDR3 is TGTGCCAGCAGCCCCCAGGGGGCCGGTGATACGCAGTATTTT. It yields the protein CASSPQGAGDTQYF.

The count of this clone is one. The chain links TRBV9 to TRBJ2-7, with D hard to call. Trimming cost V 3 bases and J 2 bases, with 12 bases left between them. The CDR3 has 14 residues. Germline values: CDR1 SGDLS, CDR2 YYNGEE. Written as DNA, the CDR3 is TGTGCCAGCAGCGCCCGGGCCCAAGCCTACGAGCAGTACTTC. Translating it yields CASSARAQAYEQYF.

The rearrangement uses TRBV6-6 and TRBJ2-2; D is unclear. CDR3 length: 11 amino acids. Germline values: CDR1 MNHNY, CDR2 SVGAGI (reference sequence). Trimming cost V 6 bases and J 6 bases, with 5 bases left between them. The DNA for the CDR3 is TGTGCCAGCAGCACCTCCGGGGAGCTGTTTTTT. Residues: CASSTSGELFF.

The chain combines TRBV7-2 with TRBJ2-1, with 7 bases that match TRBD1. Germline trimming cut 8 bases from V and 1 base from J; bases unmatched to any gene: 8. CDR1 and CDR2 (germline): SGHTA, FQGNSA. The CDR3 sequence is 15 residues long. CDR3 nucleotide sequence: TGTGCCAGCCGACCACAGGGGTCTTCCTACAATGAGCAGTTCTTC. Amino acids: CASRPQGSSYNEQFF.

The gene calls are TRBV14 and TRBJ2-7; D might be TRBD1 (6 bases). There are 13 residues in the CDR3. Germline CDR1 is SGHDN and CDR2 is FVKESK. V lost 7 bases and J lost 2, with 12 bases in between. CDR3 bases: TGTGCCAGCAACCGACAGGACACCTACGAGCAGTACTTC. Amino acid sequence: CASNRQDTYEQYF.

The chain combines TRBV5-4 with TRBJ2-1; the match to TRBD2 covers 9 bases. V shed 4 bases, J shed 6 bases, and the junction held 8 bases outside the gene matches. The CDR3 length is 15 residues. CDR1 is SGHNT and CDR2 is YYREEE in the germline V gene (reference sequence). For the CDR3, the DNA is TGTGCCAGCAGCCCCGGGACTAGCCGCAGCAATGAGCAGTTCTTC. Its translation: CASSPGTSRSNEQFF.

V and J are TRBV7-2 and TRBJ2-1; 7 bases agree with TRBD2. The CDR3 is made up of 16 amino acids. V was pared by 1 base and J by 4 bases, with 7 bases of the junction left unmatched. Germline V lookup: CDR1 SGHTA, CDR2 FQGNSA. The CDR3: CASSLVATSVYNEQFF. CDR3 nucleotide sequence: TGTGCCAGCAGCTTAGTGGCTACTAGCGTTTACAATGAGCAGTTCTTC.